In this sample, the clone carrying this TCR beta chain turned up many times. TCRdb processed the RT-PCR reads anew with MiXCR; each CDR3 protein has one entry. The repertoire has more than 550,000 distinct CDR3 sequences, approximately 15% of them found once; the top ten carry 3.6%. The CDR3 runs to 15 residues. J was trimmed by 4 bases and V by 5 bases; bases with no gene match: 7. Looked up from germline, CDR1 is DFQATT and CDR2 is SNEGSKA (reference sequence). This clonotype was sampled from a female donor in good health, serving as a healthy control. The rearrangement joins TRBV20-1 to TRBJ2-4, with TRBD2 matching over 11 bases. Sequencing was carried out using memory CD4+ T cells from blood. CDR3 residues: CSADTSGGQKNIQYF. In DNA form, the CDR3 reads TGCAGTGCTGATACTAGCGGGGGTCAGAAAAACATTCAGTACTTC.